This T cell receptor (beta chain) is from a study of OX40 agonist ivuxolimab in advanced cancers. Study at large: Dose-escalation patients had hepatocellular carcinoma, melanoma, renal cell or head and neck cancer.

Peripheral blood came from all dose cohorts at three timepoints. Sequencing used immunoSEQ multiplex PCR; TCRdb keeps in-frame clones, though not all of them. The table has about 86,000 clones, under 95% seen once. The clonotype originates from an adult with an advanced solid tumor such as melanoma, head and neck, liver or kidney cancer. The starting material was CD4+ or CD8+ T cells sorted from blood, obtained in a trial of the OX40 agonist ivuxolimab.

This chain's CDR3 is CASSPGAGNTIYF. In nucleotides, the CDR3 is TGTGCCAGCAGCCCGGGAGCGGGAAACACCATATATTTT. This chain links TRBV5-6 with TRBJ1-3; D gene uncertain. This CDR3 has 13 amino acids. The germline V and J ends were trimmed by 4 bases and 4 bases, with 9 bases remaining between them. Looked up from germline, CDR1 is SGHDT and CDR2 is YYEEEE.